These 12 T cell receptor beta chains share one sample of origin, sequenced in a study of blood T cell repertoires in COVID-19. Libraries were prepared by immunoSEQ multiplex PCR; TCRdb keeps only in-frame clonotypes and omits some of them. The sample includes tens of thousands of clones, 80% to 90% seen only once; the top ten take around 28%. The source material was peripheral blood. The source is a human donor in a cohort sampled during active COVID-19.

This clone turned up a few times. This chain uses TRBV10-3 with TRBJ2-2, with a weak D call TRBD2 (6 bases). The germline gives CDR1 ENHRY, CDR2 SYGVKD. CDR3 length equals 15 residues. Trimming took 6 bases from V and 5 from J, leaving 16 bases between them. The CDR3 spells CAISGSFTVTGELFF. CDR3 bases: TGTGCCATCAGCGGGAGTTTTACGGTAACCGGGGAGCTGTTTTTT.

V and J are TRBV18 and TRBJ2-7; D might be TRBD2 (6 bases). Germline CDR1 and CDR2: KGHSH and LQKENI. This CDR3 has 16 amino acids. V shed 5 bases and J shed 0 bases, with 17 bases lying between them. Here the CDR3 reads CASSLTDYRNSYEQYF. DNA for the CDR3: TGTGCCAGCTCATTAACGGACTACCGCAACTCCTACGAGCAGTACTTC.

The chain has TRBV6-6 and TRBJ1-3, with a possible D match to TRBD1 (6 bases). The germline gives CDR1 MNHNY, CDR2 SVGAGI (reference sequence). Deletions cut 5 bases from V and 0 bases from J, with 14 bases between. The CDR3 spans 16 residues. CDR3 protein: CASSLRQGSSGNTIYF. Here the CDR3 DNA reads TGTGCCAGCAGTCTCAGGCAGGGGAGCTCTGGAAACACCATATATTTT.

This clone was recorded many times. The chain links TRBV5-1 to TRBJ2-3; 7 bases map to TRBD2. In germline, CDR1 is SGHRS, CDR2 YFSETQ. Losses at the gene ends were 0 bases for V and 0 bases for J; bases not matched to a gene: 4. This CDR3 comprises 16 residues. In DNA, the CDR3 is TGCGCCAGCAGCTTGGAAGGGGAGGGTAGCACAGATACGCAGTATTTT. This sequence encodes CASSLEGEGSTDTQYF.

V usage is TRBV6-5 and J usage is TRBJ1-6; no clear D gene. Germline CDR1 and CDR2: MNHEY and SVGAGI. This CDR3 is 16 amino acids long. Trimming took off 1 base at V and 6 bases at J, with 13 bases between the two ends. The CDR3 DNA sequence: TGTGCCAGCAGTTACTGGGCGGGTGAGGTTAATTCACCCCTCCACTTT. It translates to CASSYWAGEVNSPLHF.

The chain recombines TRBV6-6 with TRBJ1-3; the match to TRBD1 covers 7 bases. The germline V gene has CDR1 MNHNY and CDR2 SVGAGI (reference sequence). This CDR3 comprises 13 residues. V was clipped by 6 bases and J by 4 bases; unmatched bases: 3. CDR3 DNA: TGTGCCAGCAGACAGGGGCGCGGAAACACCATATATTTT. Amino acid sequence: CASRQGRGNTIYF.

V is TRBV4-1 and J is TRBJ2-1; 10 bases line up with TRBD2. The germline V gene has CDR1 MGHRA and CDR2 YSYEKL. V shed 0 bases, J shed 7 bases, and the junction held 6 bases outside the gene matches. This CDR3 has 16 amino acids. The chain's CDR3 is CASSQDRASGRNEQFF. DNA of the CDR3: TGCGCCAGCAGCCAAGATAGGGCTAGCGGGAGAAATGAGCAGTTCTTC.

This rearrangement joins TRBV2 to TRBJ2-5; 7 bases agree with TRBD1. The CDR3 has 13 residues. The V gene end was trimmed by 3 bases and the J gene end by 2 bases; junction bases not matched to a gene: 0. CDR1 is SNHLY and CDR2 is FYNNEI in the germline V gene. The DNA of the CDR3 is TGTGCCAGCAGTGACAGGGGGCAAGAGACCCAGTACTTC. Amino acid sequence: CASSDRGQETQYF. Together with reference TRBV2 and TRBJ2-5, the CDR3 gives the full variable domain: EPEVTQTPSHQVTQMGQEVILRCVPISNHLYFYWYRQILGQKVEFLVSFYNNEISEKSEIFDDQFSVERPDGSNFTLKIRSTKLEDSAMYFCASSDRGQETQYFGPGTRLLVL.

This chain uses TRBV5-1 with TRBJ1-2, with D possibly matching TRBD1 (5 bases). Between the trimmed V and J ends, which lost 4 bases and 2 bases, there was a span of 9 bases. The CDR3 contains 13 residues. CDR1 SGHRS and CDR2 YFSETQ come from the germline V gene. For the CDR3, the DNA is TGCGCCAGCAGCGATAGACAGAACTATGGCTACACCTTC. The encoded protein is CASSDRQNYGYTF.

This clone appeared a single time. The chain uses TRBV7-2 and TRBJ2-3; 10 nucleotides match TRBD2. Trimming cost V 4 bases and J 2 bases; bases outside gene matches: 3. The CDR3 is 15 residues long. CDR1 and CDR2 from the germline V gene are SGHTA and FQGNSA. The CDR3 DNA is TGTGCCAGCAGCTGGACTAGCGGATACACAGATACGCAGTATTTT. Protein product: CASSWTSGYTDTQYF.

This chain uses TRBV5-1 with TRBJ1-6; D uncertain. The CDR3 totals 15 residues. Germline assignment: CDR1 SGHRS and CDR2 YFSETQ. The V end lost 6 bases, the J end lost 5 bases, and 15 bases lay between the germline ends. The CDR3 nucleotides read TGCGCCAGCACTCTGGGAGTTTCTGATAATTCACCCCTCCACTTT. Protein product: CASTLGVSDNSPLHF.

This clone was seen a single time. The chain carries TRBV2 and TRBJ1-5; D might be TRBD1 (6 bases). The CDR3 length is 14 residues. The germline gives CDR1 SNHLY, CDR2 FYNNEI. V lost 7 bases, J lost 0 bases, and 10 bases lay in between. In nucleotides, the CDR3 is TGTGCCAGCAAGCAGGGACATAGCAATCAGCCCCAGCATTTT. Translating gives CASKQGHSNQPQHF.